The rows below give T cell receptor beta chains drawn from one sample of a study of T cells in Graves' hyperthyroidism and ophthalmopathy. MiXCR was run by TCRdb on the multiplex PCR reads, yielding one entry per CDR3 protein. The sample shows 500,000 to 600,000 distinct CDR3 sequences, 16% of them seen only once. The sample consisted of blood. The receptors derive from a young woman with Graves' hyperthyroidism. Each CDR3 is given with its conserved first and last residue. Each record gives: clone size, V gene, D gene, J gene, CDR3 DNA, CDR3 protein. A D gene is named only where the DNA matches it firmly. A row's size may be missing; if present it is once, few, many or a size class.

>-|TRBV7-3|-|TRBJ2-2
TGTGCCAGCAGCTCCACCCGGACCGGGGAGCTGTCTTTT
CASSSTRTGELSF
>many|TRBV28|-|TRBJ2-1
TGTGCCAGCAAAAAGGCAGGGAGGTATGAGCAGTTCTTC
CASKKAGRYEQFF
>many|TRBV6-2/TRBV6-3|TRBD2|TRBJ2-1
TGTGCCAGCAGCTCCGGGACTAGCGAGATCAATGAGCAGTTCTTC
CASSSGTSEINEQFF
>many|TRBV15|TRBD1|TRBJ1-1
TGTGCCACCAGCTCTCGTGAGGGGGCTTACACTGAAGCTTTCTTT
CATSSREGAYTEAFF
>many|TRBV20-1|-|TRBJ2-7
TGCAGTGCTTCTCTGGCGGGACTTTCGTACGAGCAGTACTTC
CSASLAGLSYEQYF
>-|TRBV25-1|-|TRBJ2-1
TGTGCCAGCAGTGGGTTAGAGGGGGGAACTTACAATGAGCAGTTCTTC
CASSGLEGGTYNEQFF
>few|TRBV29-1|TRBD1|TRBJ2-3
TGCAGCGAATCCGGGACAGTGACAGATACGCAGTATTTT
CSESGTVTDTQYF
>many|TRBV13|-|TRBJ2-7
TGTGCCAGCAGCTTAGGACTCAGCTCCTACGAGCAGTACTTC
CASSLGLSSYEQYF
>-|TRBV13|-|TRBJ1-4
TGTGCCAGCAGGCAATTTTGGGGTAATGAAAAACTGTTTTTT
CASRQFWGNEKLFF
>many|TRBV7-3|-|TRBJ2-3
TGTGCCAGCAGCTCGAGCCCTAGCGCAGATACGCAGTATTTT
CASSSSPSADTQYF
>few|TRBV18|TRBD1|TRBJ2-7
TGTGCCAGCTCACCGGGGACAGGGGCCGGGCGGCAGTACTTC
CASSPGTGAGRQYF
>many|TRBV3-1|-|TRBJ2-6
TGTGCCAGCAGCCAAGGACAGGCCATCTCTGGGGCCAACGTCCTGACTTTC
CASSQGQAISGANVLTF
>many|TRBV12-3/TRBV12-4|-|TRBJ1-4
TGTGCCAGCAGTTTCGAGGGTTTAGTAGTCTCAACTAATGAAAAACTGTTTTTT
CASSFEGLVVSTNEKLFF
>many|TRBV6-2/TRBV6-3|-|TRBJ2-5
TGTGCCAGCGCCCGGCGGCCGTCCTACGGGGAGACCCAGTACTTC
CASARRPSYGETQYF
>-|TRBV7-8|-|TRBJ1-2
TGTGCCAGCAGCTTACCAGGGCTTGGCTCCTATGGCTACACCTTC
CASSLPGLGSYGYTF
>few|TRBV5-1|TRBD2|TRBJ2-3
TGCGCCAGCAAGGGACTAGCGGGATCCACAGATACGCAGTATTTT
CASKGLAGSTDTQYF
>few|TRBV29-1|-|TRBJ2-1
TGCAGCGCATGCCCCCTTTCGCTCCATGAGCAGTTCTTC
CSACPLSLHEQFF
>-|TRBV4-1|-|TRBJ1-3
TGCGCCAGCAACCAGGGAAAGAGCTCTGGAAACACCATATATTTT
CASNQGKSSGNTIYF
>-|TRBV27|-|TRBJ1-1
TGTGCCAGCAGATCCTCAGGGGACACTGAAGCTTTCTTT
CASRSSGDTEAFF
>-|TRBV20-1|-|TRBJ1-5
TGCAGTGCTAAACCCTCTAGGGGGTTTAGCAATCAGCCCCAGCATTTT
CSAKPSRGFSNQPQHF
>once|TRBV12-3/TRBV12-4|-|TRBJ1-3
TGTGCCAGACCGGACGGCTCTGGAAACACCATATATTTT
CARPDGSGNTIYF
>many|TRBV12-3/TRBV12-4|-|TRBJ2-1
TGTGCCAGCAGTTTACCGGGCGCCCCAGGAGGGCAGTTCTTC
CASSLPGAPGGQFF
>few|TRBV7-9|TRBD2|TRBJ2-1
TGTGCCAGCAGCTTCCCTAGCGGGAGTGGCGACGATGAGCAGTTCTTC
CASSFPSGSGDDEQFF
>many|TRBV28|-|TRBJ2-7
TGTGCCAGCAGCCAAATTGGGGGCTACGAGCAGTACTTC
CASSQIGGYEQYF
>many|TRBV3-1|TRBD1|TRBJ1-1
TGTGCCAGCAGCCTTCGGACAGGGCGAAACACTGAAGCTTTCTTT
CASSLRTGRNTEAFF
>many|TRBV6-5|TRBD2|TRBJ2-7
TGTGCCAGCAGTTACTCTACTAGCGGGACCCAATACGAGCAGTACTTC
CASSYSTSGTQYEQYF
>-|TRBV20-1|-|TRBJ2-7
TGCAGTGCTAGACAAACAGGGTCTACCTACGAGCAGTACTTC
CSARQTGSTYEQYF